This T cell receptor beta chain is drawn from a study of human T cells and chemical hapten exposure. This clonotype was detected ten times or more. This CDR3 contains 15 residues. From germline, CDR1 is MDHEN and CDR2 SYDVKM. V dropped 2 bases and J dropped 1 base, with 11 bases sitting between them. The time point was: patch test 3, about 24 weeks after DPC sensitization. As for treatment: therapeutic diphenylcyclopropenone sensitization with weekly scalp DPC. MiXCR, run by TCRdb on the RACE reads, gives a single entry per CDR3 protein. The top ten clones hold about 1% of a sample with tens of thousands of distinct CDR3 sequences, 11% of them seen once.

The input for sequencing was whole blood, taken in connection with sensitization to the hapten diphenylcyclopropenone (DPC). V and J are TRBV28 and TRBJ1-1; D is unresolved. This receptor was taken from a woman in her thirties with alopecia areata. Some clones in this sample may be carry-over from other donors' samples. CDR3 nucleotide sequence: TGTGCCAGCAGTTTAATTATGGTGCAGAACACTGAAGCTTTCTTT. This encodes CASSLIMVQNTEAFF. The full variable domain, in which reference TRBV28 and TRBJ1-1 provide the parts outside the CDR3, is DVKVTQSSRYLVKRTGEKVFLECVQDMDHENMFWYRQDPGLGLRLIYFSYDVKMKEKGDIPEGYSVSREKKERFSLILESASTNQTSMYLCASSLIMVQNTEAFFGQGTRLTVV.